This T cell receptor beta chain was documented in a study of cytomegalovirus exposure and HLA in healthy donors. Study-level results: A later analysis appeared to link common viral pathogens to several of the most significant clusters. In a later analysis, at a false discovery rate of 0.05, roughly 17,000 TCR beta sequences matched HLA alleles.

The ends lost 7 bases at V and 6 bases at J; junction bases unmatched: 5. Germline V gives CDR1 SGHNT, CDR2 YYREEE (reference sequence). This CDR3 is 14 amino acids long. With 60 Vbeta and 13 Jbeta primers, the PCR was carried out. Libraries were prepared by immunoSEQ multiplex PCR; TCRdb keeps only in-frame clonotypes and omits some of them. This repertoire includes around 100,000 clones. A word on this clone: Its antigen is undetermined.

V usage is TRBV5-4 and J usage is TRBJ2-1; 12 bases are shared with TRBD2. The sequence was collected from a man between 40 and 49 years old in good health and CMV-seropositive. Sequencing input: PBMCs. For the CDR3, the DNA is TGTGCCAGCGCGGGACTAGCGGGTATCAATGAGCAGTTCTTC. Its translation: CASAGLAGINEQFF.